These T cell receptor beta chains were read from a single sample in a study of cytomegalovirus exposure and HLA in healthy donors. Data came from immunoSEQ multiplex PCR; TCRdb stores just in-frame clones and leaves some out. This sample's clone table lists 40,000 to 50,000 clones. The material sequenced was PBMCs. Receptors were obtained from a woman between 40 and 55 years old in good health and CMV-seronegative. The CDR3 runs from the conserved cysteine through the conserved F or W. The order of the fields is V gene, D gene, J gene, CDR3 DNA, CDR3 protein. D genes are given only for firm matches.

V gene: TRBV6-1
D gene: NA
J gene: TRBJ2-7
CDR3 DNA: TGTGCCAGCAGTGAACAGGGTATCGCCTACGAGCAGTACTTC
CDR3 protein: CASSEQGIAYEQYF

V gene: TRBV9
D gene: TRBD1
J gene: TRBJ1-3
CDR3 DNA: TGTGCCAGCAGCGTAGCTGGGACAGGGTATGGAAACACCATATATTTT
CDR3 protein: CASSVAGTGYGNTIYF

V gene: TRBV25-1
D gene: TRBD1
J gene: TRBJ2-5
CDR3 DNA: TGTGCCAGCAGACCTCTCGGACAGGGGTTGGAGACCCAGTACTTC
CDR3 protein: CASRPLGQGLETQYF

V gene: TRBV5-4
D gene: TRBD2
J gene: TRBJ2-7
CDR3 DNA: TGTGCCAGCAAGATAGCGGGGGGTAGGGAGCAGTACTTC
CDR3 protein: CASKIAGGREQYF

V gene: TRBV7-6
D gene: NA
J gene: TRBJ2-7
CDR3 DNA: TGTGCCAGCAGCCCGGGGGTTTCCTACGAGCAGTACTTC
CDR3 protein: CASSPGVSYEQYF

V gene: TRBV5-4
D gene: TRBD2
J gene: TRBJ2-5
CDR3 DNA: TGTGCCAGCAGCTTGCCGGCTAGCGGAGGCCAAGAGACCCAGTACTTC
CDR3 protein: CASSLPASGGQETQYF

V gene: TRBV15
D gene: TRBD1
J gene: TRBJ2-7
CDR3 DNA: TGTGCCACCAGCAGAAGCAACAGGGGGGTATACGAGCAGTACTTC
CDR3 protein: CATSRSNRGVYEQYF

V gene: TRBV30
D gene: NA
J gene: TRBJ1-5
CDR3 DNA: TGTGCCGGGAGTCTAAAGACAGTGCGCAATCAGCCCCAGCATTTT
CDR3 protein: CAGSLKTVRNQPQHF

V gene: TRBV27
D gene: TRBD1
J gene: TRBJ1-5
CDR3 DNA: TGTGCCAGCAGACAAGGGACAGGGATGAGGGGCAATCAGCCCCAGCATTTT
CDR3 protein: CASRQGTGMRGNQPQHF

V gene: TRBV9
D gene: NA
J gene: TRBJ2-6
CDR3 DNA: TGTGCCAGCGGGCGGACAGCTCTGGGGGCCAACGTCCTGACTTTC
CDR3 protein: CASGRTALGANVLTF

V gene: TRBV13
D gene: NA
J gene: TRBJ1-2
CDR3 DNA: TGTGCCAGCAGCTTAGGGCAAACTCCATCGGGTGGCTACACCTTC
CDR3 protein: CASSLGQTPSGGYTF

V gene: TRBV5-5
D gene: TRBD1
J gene: TRBJ1-5
CDR3 DNA: TGTGCCAGCAGCAGGGACAGGGTCCAGCCCCAGCATTTT
CDR3 protein: CASSRDRVQPQHF

V gene: TRBV13
D gene: TRBD2
J gene: TRBJ2-7
CDR3 DNA: TGTGCCAGCAGCCCTACTCCACAAGCGGGATCGCTCTACGAGCAGTACTTC
CDR3 protein: CASSPTPQAGSLYEQYF

V gene: TRBV19
D gene: NA
J gene: TRBJ1-5
CDR3 DNA: TGTGCCAGTAGTACCGGGGGGAGCAATCAGCCCCAGCATTTT
CDR3 protein: CASSTGGSNQPQHF

V gene: TRBV7-2
D gene: TRBD1
J gene: TRBJ2-7
CDR3 DNA: TGTGCCAGCAGCCCCGGGACAGGGGGCGTCTACGAGCAGTACTTC
CDR3 protein: CASSPGTGGVYEQYF

V gene: TRBV2
D gene: TRBD2
J gene: TRBJ2-1
CDR3 DNA: TGTGCCAGCAGTGACCCGGGAGGGCCAAATAACAATGAGCAGTTCTTC
CDR3 protein: CASSDPGGPNNNEQFF

V gene: TRBV28
D gene: NA
J gene: TRBJ2-7
CDR3 DNA: TGTGCCAGCAGTTTAGGGCTAGCGCTGAGCGCCTACGAGCAGTACTTC
CDR3 protein: CASSLGLALSAYEQYF

V gene: TRBV5-1
D gene: NA
J gene: TRBJ2-1
CDR3 DNA: TGCGCCAGCACCAACTCGGGGTCCAATAATGAGCAGTTCTTC
CDR3 protein: CASTNSGSNNEQFF